This TCR beta chain was sequenced for a study of T cell repertoires in cytomegalovirus infection. This clonotype has ten or more counts. Trimming cost V 3 bases and J 5 bases, with 7 bases left between them. Germline V gene data show CDR1 as MGHDK and CDR2 as SYGVNS. The CDR3 runs 12 residues. TCRdb re-called the reads with MiXCR, one entry per CDR3 protein. Of about 230,000 distinct CDR3 sequences listed, 6.5% are singletons. The sample was PBMCs. This receptor was taken from a human donor in good health (CMV status not recorded). Some clones in this sample may be carry-over from other donors' samples. The chain uses TRBV25-1 and TRBJ1-1; tentative D call: TRBD1 (6 bases). In DNA, the CDR3 is TGTGCCAGCAGTGATCAGGGGACTGAAGCTTTCTTT. Its protein is CASSDQGTEAFF.